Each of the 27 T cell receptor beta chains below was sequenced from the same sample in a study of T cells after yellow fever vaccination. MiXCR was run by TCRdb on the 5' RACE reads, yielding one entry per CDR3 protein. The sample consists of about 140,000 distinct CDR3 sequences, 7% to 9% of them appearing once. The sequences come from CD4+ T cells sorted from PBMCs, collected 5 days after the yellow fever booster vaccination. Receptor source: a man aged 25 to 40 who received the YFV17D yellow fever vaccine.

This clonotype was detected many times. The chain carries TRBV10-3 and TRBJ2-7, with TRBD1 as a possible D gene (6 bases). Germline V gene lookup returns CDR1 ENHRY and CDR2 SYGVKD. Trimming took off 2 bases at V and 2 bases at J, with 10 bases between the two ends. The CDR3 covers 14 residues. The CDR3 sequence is CAISESQGPYEQYF. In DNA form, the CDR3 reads TGTGCCATCAGTGAGAGCCAGGGGCCCTACGAGCAGTACTTC.

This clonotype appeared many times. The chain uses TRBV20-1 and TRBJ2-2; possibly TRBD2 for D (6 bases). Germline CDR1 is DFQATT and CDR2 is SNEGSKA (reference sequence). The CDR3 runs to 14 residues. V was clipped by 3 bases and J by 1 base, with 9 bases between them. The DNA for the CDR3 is TGCAGTGCTAGCGGGGGAGGGAACACCGGGGAGCTGTTTTTT. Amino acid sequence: CSASGGGNTGELFF.

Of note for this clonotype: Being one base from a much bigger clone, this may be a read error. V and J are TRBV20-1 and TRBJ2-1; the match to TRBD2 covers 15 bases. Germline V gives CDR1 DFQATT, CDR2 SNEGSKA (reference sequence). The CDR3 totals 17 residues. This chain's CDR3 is CCAGGLAGGWLGNEQFF. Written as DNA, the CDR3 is TGCTGTGCTGGGGGACTAGCGGGAGGATGGTTGGGCAATGAGCAGTTCTTC.

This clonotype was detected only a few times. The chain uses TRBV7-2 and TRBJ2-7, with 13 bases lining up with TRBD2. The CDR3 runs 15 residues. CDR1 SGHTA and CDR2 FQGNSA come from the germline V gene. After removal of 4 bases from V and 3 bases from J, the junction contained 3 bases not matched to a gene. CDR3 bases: TGTGCCAGCAGCTACGGACTAGCGGGAGTCTACGAGCAGTACTTC. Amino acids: CASSYGLAGVYEQYF.

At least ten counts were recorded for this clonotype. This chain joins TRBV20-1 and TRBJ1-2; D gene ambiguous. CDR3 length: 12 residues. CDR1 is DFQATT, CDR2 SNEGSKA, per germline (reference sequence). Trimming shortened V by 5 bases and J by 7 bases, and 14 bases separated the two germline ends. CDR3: CSALTRLGGYTF. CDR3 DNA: TGCAGTGCTCTAACTAGGTTGGGTGGCTACACCTTC.

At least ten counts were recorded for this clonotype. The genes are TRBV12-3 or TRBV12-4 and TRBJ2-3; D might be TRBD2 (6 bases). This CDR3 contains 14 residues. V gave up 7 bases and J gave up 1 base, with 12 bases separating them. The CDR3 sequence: CASTFSSGTDTQYF. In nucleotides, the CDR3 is TGTGCCAGCACCTTCTCTAGCGGCACAGATACGCAGTATTTT.

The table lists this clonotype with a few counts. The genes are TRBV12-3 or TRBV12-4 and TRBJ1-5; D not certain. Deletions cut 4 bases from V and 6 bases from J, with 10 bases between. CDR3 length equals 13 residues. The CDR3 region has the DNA TGTGCCAGCAGTTATACCGGTGGTCAGCCCCAGCATTTT. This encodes CASSYTGGQPQHF.

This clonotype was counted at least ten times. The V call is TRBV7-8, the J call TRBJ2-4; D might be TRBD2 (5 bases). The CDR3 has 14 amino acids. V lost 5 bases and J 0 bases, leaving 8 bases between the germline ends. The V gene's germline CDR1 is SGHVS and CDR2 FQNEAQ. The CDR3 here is CASSPRGAKNIQYF. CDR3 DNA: TGTGCCAGCAGCCCTCGGGGAGCCAAAAACATTCAGTACTTC.

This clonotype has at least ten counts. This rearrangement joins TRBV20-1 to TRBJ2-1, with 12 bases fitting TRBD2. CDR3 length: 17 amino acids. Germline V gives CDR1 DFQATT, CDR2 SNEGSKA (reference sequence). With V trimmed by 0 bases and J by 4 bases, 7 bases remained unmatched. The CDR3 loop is CSARDPSGLAGYNEQFF. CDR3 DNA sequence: TGCAGTGCTAGAGATCCCTCTGGACTAGCGGGGTACAATGAGCAGTTCTTC.

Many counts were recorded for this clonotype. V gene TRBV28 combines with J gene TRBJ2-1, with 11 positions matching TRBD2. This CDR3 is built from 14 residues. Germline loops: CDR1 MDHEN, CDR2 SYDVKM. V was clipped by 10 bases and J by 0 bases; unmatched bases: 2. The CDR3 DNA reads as TGTGCCACCACTAGCGGGGGCTCCTACAATGAGCAGTTCTTC. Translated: CATTSGGSYNEQFF. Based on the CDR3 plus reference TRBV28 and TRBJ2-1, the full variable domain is DVKVTQSSRYLVKRTGEKVFLECVQDMDHENMFWYRQDPGLGLRLIYFSYDVKMKEKGDIPEGYSVSREKKERFSLILESASTNQTSMYLCATTSGGSYNEQFFGPGTRLTVL.

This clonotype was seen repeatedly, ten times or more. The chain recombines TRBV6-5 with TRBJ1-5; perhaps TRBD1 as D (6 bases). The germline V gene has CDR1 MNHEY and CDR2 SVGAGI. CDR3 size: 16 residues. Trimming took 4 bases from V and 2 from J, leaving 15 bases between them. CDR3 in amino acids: CASSSSQGTGNQPQHF. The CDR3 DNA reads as TGTGCCAGCAGTTCTTCACAGGGTACGGGCAATCAGCCCCAGCATTTT.

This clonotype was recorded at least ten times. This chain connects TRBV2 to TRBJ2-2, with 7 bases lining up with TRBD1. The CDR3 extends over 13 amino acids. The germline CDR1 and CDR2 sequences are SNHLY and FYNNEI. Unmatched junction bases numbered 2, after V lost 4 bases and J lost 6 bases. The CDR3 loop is CASSGQGSGELFF. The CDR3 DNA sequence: TGTGCCAGCAGTGGACAGGGTTCCGGGGAGCTGTTTTTT.

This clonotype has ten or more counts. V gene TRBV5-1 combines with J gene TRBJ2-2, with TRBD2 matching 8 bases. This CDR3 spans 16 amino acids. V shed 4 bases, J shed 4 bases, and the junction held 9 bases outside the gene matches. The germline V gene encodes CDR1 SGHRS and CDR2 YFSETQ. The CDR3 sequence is CASSRITGGSTGELFF. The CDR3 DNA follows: TGCGCCAGCAGCCGAATTACGGGAGGGAGCACCGGGGAGCTGTTTTTT.

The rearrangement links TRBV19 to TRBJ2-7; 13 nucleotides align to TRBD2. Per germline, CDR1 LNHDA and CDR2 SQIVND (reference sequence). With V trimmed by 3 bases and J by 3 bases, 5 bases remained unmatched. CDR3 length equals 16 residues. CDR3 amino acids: CASSIGLAGVRYEQYF. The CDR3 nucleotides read TGTGCCAGTAGTATCGGACTAGCGGGAGTACGCTACGAGCAGTACTTC.

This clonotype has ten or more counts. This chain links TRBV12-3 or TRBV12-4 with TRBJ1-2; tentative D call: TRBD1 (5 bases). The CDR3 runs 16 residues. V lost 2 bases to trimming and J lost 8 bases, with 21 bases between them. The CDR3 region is CASSLNRLPSSGGYTF. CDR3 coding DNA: TGTGCCAGCAGTTTAAACAGGCTGCCTTCGTCAGGAGGCTACACCTTC.

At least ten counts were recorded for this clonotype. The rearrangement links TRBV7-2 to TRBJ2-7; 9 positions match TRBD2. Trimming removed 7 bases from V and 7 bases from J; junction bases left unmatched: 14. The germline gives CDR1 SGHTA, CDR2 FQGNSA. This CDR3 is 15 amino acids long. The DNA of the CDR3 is TGTGCCAGCAAAGGAAGTATAGCGGGAGTGGGGGAGCAGTACTTC. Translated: CASKGSIAGVGEQYF.

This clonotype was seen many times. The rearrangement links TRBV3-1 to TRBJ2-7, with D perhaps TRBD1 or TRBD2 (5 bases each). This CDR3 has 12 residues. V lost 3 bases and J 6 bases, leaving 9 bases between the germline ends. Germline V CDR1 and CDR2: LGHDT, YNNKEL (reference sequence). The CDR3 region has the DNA TGTGCCAGCAGCCACGGGGCAGGCGAGCAGTACTTC. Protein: CASSHGAGEQYF.

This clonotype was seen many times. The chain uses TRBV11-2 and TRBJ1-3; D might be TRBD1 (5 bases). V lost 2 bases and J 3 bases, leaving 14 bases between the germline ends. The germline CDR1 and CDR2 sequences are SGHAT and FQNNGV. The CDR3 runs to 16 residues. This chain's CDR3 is CASSLTGGSYGNTIYF. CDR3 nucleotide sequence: TGTGCCAGCAGCTTAACCGGGGGGTCCTATGGAAACACCATATATTTT.

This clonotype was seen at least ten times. CDR3: CSASRTGQQFF. The CDR3 DNA follows: TGCAGTGCCTCGAGGACAGGGCAGCAGTTCTTC. This rearrangement joins TRBV20-1 to TRBJ2-1, with 8 bases aligning to TRBD1. This CDR3 is built from 11 residues. The V gene's germline CDR1 is DFQATT and CDR2 SNEGSKA (reference sequence). The V and J ends lost 6 bases and 11 bases, in that order; junction bases with no gene match: 6.

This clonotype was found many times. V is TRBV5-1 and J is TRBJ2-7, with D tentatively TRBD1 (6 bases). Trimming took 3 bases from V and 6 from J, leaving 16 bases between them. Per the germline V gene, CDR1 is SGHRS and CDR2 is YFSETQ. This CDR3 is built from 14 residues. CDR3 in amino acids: CASSYEGGKGEQYF. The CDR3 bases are TGCGCCAGCAGCTACGAAGGGGGTAAAGGCGAGCAGTACTTC. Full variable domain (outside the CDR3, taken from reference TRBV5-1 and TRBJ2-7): KAGVTQTPRYLIKTRGQQVTLSCSPISGHRSVSWYQQTPGQGLQFLFEYFSETQRNKGNFPGRFSGRQFSNSRSEMNVSTLELGDSALYLCASSYEGGKGEQYFGPGTRLTVT.

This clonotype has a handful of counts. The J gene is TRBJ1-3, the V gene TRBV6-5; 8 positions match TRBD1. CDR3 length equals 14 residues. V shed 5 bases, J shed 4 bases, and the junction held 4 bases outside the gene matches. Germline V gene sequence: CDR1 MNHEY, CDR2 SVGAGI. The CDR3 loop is CASSRTGLGNTIYF. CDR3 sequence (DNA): TGTGCCAGCAGTCGGACAGGGCTCGGAAACACCATATATTTT.

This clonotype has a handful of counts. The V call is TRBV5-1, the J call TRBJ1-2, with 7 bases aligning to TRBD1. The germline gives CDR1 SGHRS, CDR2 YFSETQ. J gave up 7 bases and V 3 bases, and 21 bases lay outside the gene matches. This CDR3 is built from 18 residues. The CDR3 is CASSSGNYRGKFFSGYTF. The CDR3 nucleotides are TGCGCCAGCAGCTCCGGTAACTACAGGGGCAAGTTCTTTAGTGGCTACACCTTC. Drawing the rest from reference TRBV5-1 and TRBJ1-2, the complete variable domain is KAGVTQTPRYLIKTRGQQVTLSCSPISGHRSVSWYQQTPGQGLQFLFEYFSETQRNKGNFPGRFSGRQFSNSRSEMNVSTLELGDSALYLCASSSGNYRGKFFSGYTFGSGTRLTVV.

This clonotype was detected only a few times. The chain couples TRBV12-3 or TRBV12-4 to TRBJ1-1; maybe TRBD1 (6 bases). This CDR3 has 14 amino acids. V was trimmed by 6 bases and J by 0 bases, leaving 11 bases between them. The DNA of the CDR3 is TGTGCCAGCAGGCGGACAGCCCTGAACACTGAAGCTTTCTTT. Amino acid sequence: CASRRTALNTEAFF.

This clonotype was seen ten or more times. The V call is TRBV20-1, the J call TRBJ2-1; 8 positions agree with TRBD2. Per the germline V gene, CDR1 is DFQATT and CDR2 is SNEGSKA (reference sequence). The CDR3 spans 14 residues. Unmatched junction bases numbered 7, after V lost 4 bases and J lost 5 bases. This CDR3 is CSAILAVGNNEQFF. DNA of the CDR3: TGCAGTGCTATACTAGCGGTAGGGAACAATGAGCAGTTCTTC.

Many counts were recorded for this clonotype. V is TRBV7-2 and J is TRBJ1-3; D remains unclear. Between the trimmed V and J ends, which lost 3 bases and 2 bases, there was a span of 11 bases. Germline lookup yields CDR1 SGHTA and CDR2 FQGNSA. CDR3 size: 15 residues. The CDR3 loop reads CASSLSPMAGNTIYF. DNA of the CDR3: TGTGCCAGCAGCTTGTCACCCATGGCTGGAAACACCATATATTTT.

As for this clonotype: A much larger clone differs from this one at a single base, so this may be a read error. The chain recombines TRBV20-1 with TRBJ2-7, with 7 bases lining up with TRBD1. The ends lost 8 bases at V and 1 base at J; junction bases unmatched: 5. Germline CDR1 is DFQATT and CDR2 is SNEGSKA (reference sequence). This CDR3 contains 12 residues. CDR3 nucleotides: TGCAGTCCTATACAGGGGTCCTACGAGCAGTACTTC. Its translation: CSPIQGSYEQYF.

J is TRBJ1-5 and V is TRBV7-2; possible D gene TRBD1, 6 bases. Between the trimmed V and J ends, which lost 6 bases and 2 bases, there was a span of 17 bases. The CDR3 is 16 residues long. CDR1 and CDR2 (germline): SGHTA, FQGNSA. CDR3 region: CASSLGGGDGNQPQHF. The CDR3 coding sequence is TGTGCCAGCAGTCTAGGCGGGGGCGACGGCAATCAGCCCCAGCATTTT.